Listed below are T cell receptor beta chains from one sample, sequenced in a study of T cell changes during pregnancy in multiple sclerosis. Libraries were prepared by immunoSEQ multiplex PCR; TCRdb keeps only in-frame clonotypes and omits some of them. The sample contains around 100,000 clones, around 93% of which appear only once. This material consisted of peripheral blood, taken after pregnancy. Receptor source: a female donor with multiple sclerosis, enrolled in a pregnancy study. The CDR3 runs from the conserved cysteine through the conserved F or W. Fields, in order: clone size, V gene, D gene, J gene, CDR3 protein, CDR3 DNA. A D gene is named only where the DNA matches it firmly. Clone size is given for some rows only: seen once, a few or many times, or a class if the clone is expanded.

>NA|TRBV6-5|TRBD1|TRBJ2-7
CASSYQPGQGAEQYF
TGTGCCAGCAGTTATCAGCCGGGACAGGGGGCAGAGCAGTACTTC
>NA|TRBV2|TRBD2|TRBJ2-7
CASSEALSGGTYEQYF
TGTGCCAGCAGTGAAGCGCTTAGCGGGGGAACCTACGAGCAGTACTTC
>NA|TRBV29-1|NA|TRBJ2-7
CSAEGVGYSYEQYF
TGCAGCGCCGAGGGTGTGGGGTATTCCTACGAGCAGTACTTC
>once|TRBV7-8|TRBD1|TRBJ1-2
CASSAQGAANYGYTF
TGTGCCAGCAGCGCACAGGGGGCAGCTAACTATGGCTACACCTTC
>NA|TRBV7-9|NA|TRBJ2-3
CASSLNGYTDTQYF
TGTGCCAGCAGCTTAAACGGGTACACAGATACGCAGTATTTT
>NA|TRBV6-6|TRBD1|TRBJ2-7
CASSPIGTDEQYF
TGTGCCAGCAGCCCAATCGGGACAGACGAGCAGTACTTC
>NA|TRBV27|NA|TRBJ1-6
CASSLFQGLRSPLHF
TGTGCCAGCAGTTTATTTCAGGGGCTCAGGTCACCCCTCCACTTT
>NA|TRBV5-4|TRBD1|TRBJ2-7
CASSLGQGAHYEQYF
TGTGCCAGCAGCTTGGGGCAGGGGGCTCACTACGAGCAGTACTTC
>NA|TRBV7-2|NA|TRBJ1-1
CASSFLRNTEAFF
TGTGCCAGCAGCTTTCTCCGGAACACTGAAGCTTTCTTT
>NA|TRBV2|TRBD2|TRBJ2-1
CASSDQREIYNEQFF
TGTGCCAGCAGTGACCAGCGGGAAATCTACAATGAGCAGTTCTTC
>NA|TRBV28|NA|TRBJ2-1
CASSFKGRGFF
TGTGCCAGCAGTTTTAAAGGCAGGGGGTTCTTC
>once|TRBV15|NA|TRBJ2-4
CATSRDPQGGNIQYF
TGTGCCACCAGCAGAGATCCCCAGGGGGGTAACATTCAGTACTTC
>NA|TRBV5-8|TRBD1|TRBJ1-5
CASSLTGDSNQPQHF
TGTGCCAGCAGTTTAACAGGGGATAGCAATCAGCCCCAGCATTTT
>NA|TRBV6-1|TRBD2|TRBJ2-7
CASSESLAGVPSYEQYF
TGTGCCAGCAGTGAATCGCTAGCGGGAGTGCCCTCCTACGAGCAGTACTTC
>NA|TRBV11-2|TRBD2|TRBJ2-7
CASSQGLAGIYEQYF
TGTGCCAGCAGCCAAGGACTAGCGGGAATCTACGAGCAGTACTTC
>NA|TRBV28|NA|TRBJ1-2
CASSTPPDSYGYTF
TGTGCCAGCAGCACCCCGCCCGACAGCTATGGCTACACCTTC
>NA|TRBV11-2|NA|TRBJ2-7
CASSMNTRGYEQYF
TGTGCCAGCAGCATGAACACTAGGGGGTACGAGCAGTACTTC
>NA|TRBV18|NA|TRBJ1-4
CASSFLEGPNEKLFF
TGTGCCAGCTCCTTCCTAGAGGGCCCAAATGAAAAACTGTTTTTT
>NA|TRBV19|TRBD1|TRBJ1-2
CASSGQGVKLDGYTF
TGTGCCAGTAGTGGACAGGGGGTAAAACTGGATGGCTACACCTTC
>NA|TRBV2|TRBD1|TRBJ1-5
CAGRDRGGQPQHF
TGTGCCGGCCGGGACAGGGGCGGTCAGCCCCAGCATTTT
>NA|TRBV7-6|NA|TRBJ1-1
CASSLEAGTPEAFF
TGTGCCAGCAGCTTAGAGGCGGGGACCCCTGAAGCTTTCTTT
>NA|TRBV9|NA|TRBJ2-3
CASSLEGGETITDTQYF
TGTGCCAGCAGCCTGGAAGGCGGCGAAACAATCACAGATACGCAGTATTTT
>NA|TRBV6-5|NA|TRBJ1-6
CASSYFAVGGNSPLHF
TGTGCCAGCAGTTACTTTGCGGTCGGCGGGAATTCACCCCTCCACTTT
>NA|TRBV11-3|TRBD1|TRBJ1-2
CASSPETGNYGYTF
TGTGCCAGCAGCCCGGAGACAGGGAACTATGGCTACACCTTC
>NA|TRBV15|NA|TRBJ1-1
CATSRSPNTEAFF
TGTGCCACCAGCAGATCTCCGAACACTGAAGCTTTCTTT
>NA|TRBV30|TRBD2|TRBJ2-5
CAWSVPLAGVVEETQYF
TGTGCCTGGAGTGTACCACTAGCGGGAGTAGTTGAAGAGACCCAGTACTTC
>NA|TRBV9|TRBD1|TRBJ1-2
CASSVEGTGPYGYTF
TGTGCCAGCAGCGTAGAGGGGACAGGCCCTTATGGCTACACCTTC
>NA|TRBV11-1|NA|TRBJ1-1
CASSLLSSSTEAFF
TGTGCCAGCAGCTTGTTGTCGTCTAGCACTGAAGCTTTCTTT
>NA|TRBV20-1|NA|TRBJ2-1
CSARVSYEQFF
TGCAGTGCTAGAGTAAGCTATGAGCAGTTCTTC
>NA|TRBV19|NA|TRBJ1-1
CASSAQGTEAFF
TGTGCCAGTAGTGCCCAGGGAACTGAAGCTTTCTTT
>NA|TRBV7-8|TRBD2|TRBJ2-5
CASSSLAGVQETQYF
TGTGCCAGCAGCTCACTAGCGGGGGTCCAAGAGACCCAGTACTTC
>NA|TRBV7-2|NA|TRBJ1-1
CASNYGMNTEAFF
TGTGCCAGCAACTACGGAATGAACACTGAAGCTTTCTTT
>few|TRBV7-3|TRBD2|TRBJ2-1
CASSLTSGSSGEQFF
TGTGCCAGCAGCCTGACTAGCGGGAGTTCAGGTGAGCAGTTCTTC
>NA|TRBV6-1|NA|TRBJ2-5
CASSGVVVETQYF
TGTGCCAGCAGCGGAGTGGTTGTAGAGACCCAGTACTTC
>once|TRBV19|NA|TRBJ2-2
CASSTLRDSGELFF
TGTGCCAGTAGTACCCTCCGGGATTCCGGGGAGCTGTTTTTT
>NA|TRBV6-5|TRBD1|TRBJ2-5
CASRPGDRAETQYF
TGTGCCAGCAGGCCGGGGGACAGGGCTGAGACCCAGTACTTC
>NA|TRBV7-2|TRBD1|TRBJ1-1
CASSSRTGTEAFF
TGTGCCAGCAGCTCTAGGACAGGCACTGAAGCTTTCTTT
>NA|TRBV19|TRBD2|TRBJ2-7
CASSGGNEQYF
TGTGCCTCCTCGGGGGGGAACGAGCAGTACTTC
>NA|TRBV6-4|TRBD2|TRBJ2-5
CASSDTSGKETQYF
TGTGCCAGCAGTGACACTAGCGGTAAAGAGACCCAGTACTTC
>NA|TRBV4-3|TRBD2|TRBJ2-5
CASSQDSGETQYF
TGCGCCAGCAGCCAAGATAGCGGGGAGACCCAGTACTTC
>NA|TRBV6-1|NA|TRBJ2-1
CASSERLEASYNEQFF
TGTGCCAGCAGTGAACGCCTAGAGGCGTCATACAATGAGCAGTTCTTC
>NA|TRBV29-1|NA|TRBJ2-3
CSVDEGGTDTQYF
TGCAGCGTTGACGAGGGGGGCACAGATACGCAGTATTTT
>NA|TRBV6-1|NA|TRBJ1-4
CASRVGRTNEKLFF
TGTGCCAGCAGGGTGGGGAGAACTAATGAAAAACTGTTTTTT